This T cell receptor (beta chain) was recorded in a study of blood T cell repertoires in COVID-19. This CDR3 is 17 amino acids long. J was trimmed by 7 bases and V by 3 bases; bases with no gene match: 16. CDR1 DFQATT and CDR2 SNEGSKA come from the germline V gene (reference sequence). Assay used: immunoSEQ multiplex PCR; TCRdb lists only in-frame clones, some missing. The data contain approximately 530,000 clones, 85% to 90% of them singletons. The TCR sequence derives from a woman aged 50 to 60 with COVID-19, enrolled during active disease. The specimen sequenced was peripheral blood. The chain is built from TRBV20-1 and TRBJ2-1, with TRBD2 matching over 9 bases. The CDR3 DNA reads as TGCAGTGCTAGTGGTCGCGGGGGGGCCAACTTGGGGAATGAGCAGTTCTTC. Its protein product is CSASGRGGANLGNEQFF.